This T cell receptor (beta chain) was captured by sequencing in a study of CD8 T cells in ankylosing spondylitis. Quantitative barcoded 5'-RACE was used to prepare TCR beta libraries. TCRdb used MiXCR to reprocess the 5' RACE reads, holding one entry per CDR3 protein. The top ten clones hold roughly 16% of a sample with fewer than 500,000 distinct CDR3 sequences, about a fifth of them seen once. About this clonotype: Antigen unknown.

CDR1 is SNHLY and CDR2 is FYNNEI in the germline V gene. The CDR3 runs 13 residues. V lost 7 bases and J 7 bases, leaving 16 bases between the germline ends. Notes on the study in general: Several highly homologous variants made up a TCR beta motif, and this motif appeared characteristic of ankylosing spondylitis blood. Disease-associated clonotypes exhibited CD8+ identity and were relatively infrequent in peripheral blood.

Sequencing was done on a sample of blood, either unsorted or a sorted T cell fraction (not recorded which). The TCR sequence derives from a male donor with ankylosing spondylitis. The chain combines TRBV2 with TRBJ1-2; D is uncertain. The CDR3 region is CASTRTGAGGYTF. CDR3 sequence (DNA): TGTGCCAGCACCAGGACGGGAGCCGGTGGCTACACCTTC.